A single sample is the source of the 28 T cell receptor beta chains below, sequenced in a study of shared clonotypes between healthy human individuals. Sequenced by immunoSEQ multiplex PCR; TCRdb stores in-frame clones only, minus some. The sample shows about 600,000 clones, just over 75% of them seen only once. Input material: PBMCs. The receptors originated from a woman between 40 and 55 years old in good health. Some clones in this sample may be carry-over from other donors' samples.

The CDR3 reads CASSPWSGSNQPQHF. The CDR3 DNA reads as TGTGCCAGCAGCCCCTGGAGCGGTAGCAATCAGCCCCAGCATTTT. This sequence joins TRBV7-8 and TRBJ1-5; D not certain. This CDR3 comprises 15 residues. Germline values: CDR1 SGHVS, CDR2 FQNEAQ. Trimming stripped 5 bases from V and 0 bases from J, with 11 bases between.

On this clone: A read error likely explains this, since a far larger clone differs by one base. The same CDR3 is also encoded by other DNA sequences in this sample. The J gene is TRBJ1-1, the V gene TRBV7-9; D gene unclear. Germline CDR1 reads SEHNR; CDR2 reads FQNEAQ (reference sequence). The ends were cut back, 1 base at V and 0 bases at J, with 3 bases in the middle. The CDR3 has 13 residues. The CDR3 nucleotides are TGTGCCAGCAGCTTAGAGATGAACACTGAAGCTTTCTTT. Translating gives CASSLEMNTEAFF.

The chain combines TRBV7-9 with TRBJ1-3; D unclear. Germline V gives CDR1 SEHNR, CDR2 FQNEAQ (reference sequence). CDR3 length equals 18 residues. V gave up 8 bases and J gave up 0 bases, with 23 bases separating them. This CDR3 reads CASARRGGPLFSGNTIYF. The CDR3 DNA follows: TGTGCCAGCGCCCGGCGGGGAGGGCCCCTCTTCTCTGGAAACACCATATATTTT.

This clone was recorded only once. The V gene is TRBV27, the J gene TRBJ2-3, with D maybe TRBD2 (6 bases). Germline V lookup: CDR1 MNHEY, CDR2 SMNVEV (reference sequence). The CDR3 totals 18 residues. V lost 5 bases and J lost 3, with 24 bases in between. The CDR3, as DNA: TGTGCCAGCAGTCCAAAACTCTACCCGGGTGGGGGGACAGATACGCAGTATTTT. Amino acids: CASSPKLYPGGGTDTQYF.

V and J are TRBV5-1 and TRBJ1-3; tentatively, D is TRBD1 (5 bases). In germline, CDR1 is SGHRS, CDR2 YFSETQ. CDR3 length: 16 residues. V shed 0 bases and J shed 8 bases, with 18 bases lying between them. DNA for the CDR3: TGCGCCAGCAGCTTGGGACAGCTCCCTAGGTCGGACACCATATATTTT. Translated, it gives CASSLGQLPRSDTIYF.

The CDR3 DNA reads as TGTGCCAGCAGTTACTCGGAGGGGCCGAACACTGAAGCTTTCTTT. This encodes CASSYSEGPNTEAFF. The V and J genes are TRBV6-5 and TRBJ1-1; weak D call: TRBD1 (5 bases). Germline V gene sequence: CDR1 MNHEY, CDR2 SVGAGI. Trimming took off 0 bases at V and 1 base at J, with 9 bases between the two ends. The CDR3 has 15 residues.

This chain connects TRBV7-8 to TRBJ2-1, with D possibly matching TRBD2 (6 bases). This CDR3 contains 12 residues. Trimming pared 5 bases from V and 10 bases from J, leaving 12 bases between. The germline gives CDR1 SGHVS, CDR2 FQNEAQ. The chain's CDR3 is CASSPLGGEQFF. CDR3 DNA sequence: TGTGCCAGCAGCCCACTTGGGGGGGAGCAGTTCTTC.

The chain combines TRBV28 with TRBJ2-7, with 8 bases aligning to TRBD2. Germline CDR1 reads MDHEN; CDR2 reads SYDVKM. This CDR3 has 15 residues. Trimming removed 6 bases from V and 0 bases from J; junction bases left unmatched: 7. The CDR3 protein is CASRGAGVSSYEQYF. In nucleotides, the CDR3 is TGTGCCAGCAGAGGAGCGGGAGTCAGCTCCTACGAGCAGTACTTC.

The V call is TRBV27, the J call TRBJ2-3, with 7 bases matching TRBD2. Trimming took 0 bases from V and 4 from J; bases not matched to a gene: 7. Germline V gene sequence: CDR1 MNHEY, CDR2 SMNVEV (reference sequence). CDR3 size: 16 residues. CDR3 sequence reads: CASSLSSAGVADTQYF. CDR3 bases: TGTGCCAGCAGTTTATCGTCGGCGGGAGTAGCAGATACGCAGTATTTT.

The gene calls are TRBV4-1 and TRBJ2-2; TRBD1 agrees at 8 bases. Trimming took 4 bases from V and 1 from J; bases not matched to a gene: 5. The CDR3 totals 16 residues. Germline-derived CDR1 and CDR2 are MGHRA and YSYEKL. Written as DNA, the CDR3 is TGCGCCAGCAGCCGACTAGGACAGGGGAACACCGGGGAGCTGTTTTTT. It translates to CASSRLGQGNTGELFF.

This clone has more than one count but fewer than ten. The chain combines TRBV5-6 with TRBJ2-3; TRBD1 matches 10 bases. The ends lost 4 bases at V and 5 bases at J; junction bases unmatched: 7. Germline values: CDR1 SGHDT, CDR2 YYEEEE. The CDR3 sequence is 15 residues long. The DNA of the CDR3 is TGTGCCAGCAGCCTACGACAGGGGGCAAAAGATACGCAGTATTTT. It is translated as CASSLRQGAKDTQYF.

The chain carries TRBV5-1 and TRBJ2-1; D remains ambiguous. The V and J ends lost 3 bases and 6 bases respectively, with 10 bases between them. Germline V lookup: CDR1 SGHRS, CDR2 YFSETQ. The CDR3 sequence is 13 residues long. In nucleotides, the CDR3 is TGCGCCAGCAGCTCTTCACCCGCCAATGAGCAGTTCTTC. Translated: CASSSSPANEQFF.

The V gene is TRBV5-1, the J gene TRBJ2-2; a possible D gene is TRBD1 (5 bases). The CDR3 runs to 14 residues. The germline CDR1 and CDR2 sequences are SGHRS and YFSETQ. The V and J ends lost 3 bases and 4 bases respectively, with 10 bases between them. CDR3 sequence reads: CASSSGHSTGELFF. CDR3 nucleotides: TGCGCCAGCAGCTCCGGACACTCCACCGGGGAGCTGTTTTTT.

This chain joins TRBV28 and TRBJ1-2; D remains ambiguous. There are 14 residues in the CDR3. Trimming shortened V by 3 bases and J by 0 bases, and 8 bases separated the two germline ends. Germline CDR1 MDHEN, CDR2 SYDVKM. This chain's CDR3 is CASSFQEANYGYTF. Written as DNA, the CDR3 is TGTGCCAGCAGTTTTCAAGAAGCTAACTATGGCTACACCTTC.

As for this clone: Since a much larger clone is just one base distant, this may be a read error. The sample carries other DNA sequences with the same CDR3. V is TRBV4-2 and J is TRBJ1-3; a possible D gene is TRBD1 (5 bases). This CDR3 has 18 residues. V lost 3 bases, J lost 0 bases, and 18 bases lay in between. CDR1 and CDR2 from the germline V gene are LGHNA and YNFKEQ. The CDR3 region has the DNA TGTGCCAGCAGCCAGGATGCCCGGGACGGAAACTCTGGAAACACCATATATTTT. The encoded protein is CASSQDARDGNSGNTIYF.

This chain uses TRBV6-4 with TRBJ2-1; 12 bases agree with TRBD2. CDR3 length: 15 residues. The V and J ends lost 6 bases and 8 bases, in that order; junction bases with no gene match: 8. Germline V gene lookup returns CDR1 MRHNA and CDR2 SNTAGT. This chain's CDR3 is CASSETSGSGDEQFF. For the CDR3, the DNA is TGTGCCAGCAGCGAGACTAGCGGGAGTGGCGATGAGCAGTTCTTC.

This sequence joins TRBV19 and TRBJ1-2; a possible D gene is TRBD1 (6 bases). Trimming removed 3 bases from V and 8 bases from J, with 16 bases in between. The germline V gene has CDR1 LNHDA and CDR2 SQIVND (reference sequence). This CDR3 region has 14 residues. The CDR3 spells CASSILGTIEGYTF. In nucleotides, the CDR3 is TGTGCCAGTAGTATTCTCGGGACAATTGAGGGCTACACCTTC.

The CDR3 region has the DNA TGTGCCAGCAGCTTACGGTTGGCCGGCGAGCAGTACTTC. Its translation: CASSLRLAGEQYF. V is TRBV7-2 and J is TRBJ2-7; D ambiguous. The CDR3 extends over 13 amino acids. V lost 2 bases and J lost 6, with 11 bases in between. Germline CDR1 SGHTA, CDR2 FQGNSA.

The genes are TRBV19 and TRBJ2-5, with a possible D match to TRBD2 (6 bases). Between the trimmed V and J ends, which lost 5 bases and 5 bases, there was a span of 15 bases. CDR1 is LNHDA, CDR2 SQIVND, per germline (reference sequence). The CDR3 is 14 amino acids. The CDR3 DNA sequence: TGTGCCAGTAGTTGGGCTCGGGAGCGGGAGACCCAGTACTTC. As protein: CASSWARERETQYF.

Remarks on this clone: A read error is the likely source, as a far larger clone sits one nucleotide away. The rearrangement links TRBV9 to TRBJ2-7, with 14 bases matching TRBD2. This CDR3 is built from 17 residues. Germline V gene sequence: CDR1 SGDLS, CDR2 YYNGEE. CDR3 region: CASGVGTSGSSSYEQYF. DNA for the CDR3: TGTGCCAGCGGCGTAGGGACTAGCGGGAGTAGCTCCTACGAGCAGTACTTC.

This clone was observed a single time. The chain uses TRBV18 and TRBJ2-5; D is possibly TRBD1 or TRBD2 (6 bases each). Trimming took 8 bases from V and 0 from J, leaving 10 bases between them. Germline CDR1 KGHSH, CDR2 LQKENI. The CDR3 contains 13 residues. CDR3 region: CASAGTNQETQYF. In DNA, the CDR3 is TGTGCCAGCGCGGGGACAAACCAAGAGACCCAGTACTTC.

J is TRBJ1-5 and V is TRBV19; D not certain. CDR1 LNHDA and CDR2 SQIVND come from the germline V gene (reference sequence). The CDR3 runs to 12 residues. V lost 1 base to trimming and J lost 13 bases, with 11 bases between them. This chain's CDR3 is CASSIGKVSQHF. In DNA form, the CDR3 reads TGTGCCAGTAGTATAGGAAAGGTGTCTCAGCATTTT.

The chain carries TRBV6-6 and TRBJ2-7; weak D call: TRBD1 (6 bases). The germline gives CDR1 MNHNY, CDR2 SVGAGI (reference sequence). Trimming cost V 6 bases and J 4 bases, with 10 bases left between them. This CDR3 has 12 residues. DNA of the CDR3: TGTGCCAGCAGGAGGACAGATTACGAGCAGTACTTC. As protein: CASRRTDYEQYF.

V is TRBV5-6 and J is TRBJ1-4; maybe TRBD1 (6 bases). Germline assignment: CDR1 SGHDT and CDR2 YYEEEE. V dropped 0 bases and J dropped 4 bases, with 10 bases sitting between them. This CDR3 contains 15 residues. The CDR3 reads CASSLGQGNNEKLFF. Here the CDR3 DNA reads TGTGCCAGCAGCTTGGGGCAGGGGAATAATGAAAAACTGTTTTTT.

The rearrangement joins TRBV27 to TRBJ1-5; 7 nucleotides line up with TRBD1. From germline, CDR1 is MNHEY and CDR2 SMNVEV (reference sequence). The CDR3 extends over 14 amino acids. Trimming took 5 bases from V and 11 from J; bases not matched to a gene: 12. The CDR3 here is CASSSYRGPKTQHF. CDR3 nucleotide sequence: TGTGCCAGCAGTAGTTACAGGGGCCCCAAGACCCAGCATTTT.

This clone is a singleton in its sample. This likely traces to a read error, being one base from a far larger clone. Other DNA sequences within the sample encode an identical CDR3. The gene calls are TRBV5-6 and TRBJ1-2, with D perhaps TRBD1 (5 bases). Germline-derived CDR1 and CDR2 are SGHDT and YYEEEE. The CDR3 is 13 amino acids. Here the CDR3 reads CASSLWDHYGYTF. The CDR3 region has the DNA TGCGCCAGCAGCTTGTGGGACCACTATGGCTACACCTTC.

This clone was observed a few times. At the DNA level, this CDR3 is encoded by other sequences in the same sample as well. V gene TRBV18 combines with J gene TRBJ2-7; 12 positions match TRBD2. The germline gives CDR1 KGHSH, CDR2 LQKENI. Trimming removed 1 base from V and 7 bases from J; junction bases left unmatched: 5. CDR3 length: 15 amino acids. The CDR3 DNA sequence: TGTGCCAGCTCACCACGACTAGCGGGAGAAGGTGAGCAGTACTTC. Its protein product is CASSPRLAGEGEQYF. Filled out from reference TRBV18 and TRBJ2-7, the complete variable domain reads NAGVMQNPRHLVRRRGQEARLRCSPMKGHSHVYWYRQLPEEGLKFMVYLQKENIIDESGMPKERFSAEFPKEGPSILRIQQVVRGDSAAYFCASSPRLAGEGEQYFGPGTRLTVT.

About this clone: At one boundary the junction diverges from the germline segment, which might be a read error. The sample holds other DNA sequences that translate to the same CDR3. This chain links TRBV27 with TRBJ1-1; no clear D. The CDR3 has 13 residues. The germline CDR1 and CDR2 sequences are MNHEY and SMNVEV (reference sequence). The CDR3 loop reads CASSLGLNTEAFF. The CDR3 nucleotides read TGTGCCAGCAGTTTAGGGCTGAACACTGAAGCCTTCTTT.